One and the same sample provided the 4 T cell receptor beta chains below, sequenced in a study of blood T cell repertoires in COVID-19. Data came from immunoSEQ multiplex PCR; TCRdb stores just in-frame clones and leaves some out. In the table there are just over 200,000 clones, just over 85% of which are singletons. Sequences were obtained from peripheral blood. The origin of the receptors is a man aged 80 or over with acute or convalescent COVID-19.

This chain uses TRBV21-1 with TRBJ2-5; the D segment call TRBD2 is taken from the table without a DNA check. TRBV21-1 is an annotated pseudogene. This CDR3 contains 17 residues. The CDR3 coding sequence is TGTGCCAGCAGCAAAGATCCGTGCGGGAGTAAGGGGGAGACCCAGTACTTC. Encoded protein: CASSKDPCGSKGETQYF.

The rearrangement joins TRBV5-1 to TRBJ2-7; TRBD2 agrees at 13 bases. CDR1 and CDR2 from the germline V gene are SGHRS and YFSETQ. The junction had 8 bases not matched to a gene; V was cut back by 0 bases and J by 5 bases. The CDR3 loop spans 17 amino acids. CDR3 sequence: CASSLVTSGRAHHEQYF. Written as DNA, the CDR3 is TGCGCCAGCAGCTTGGTAACTAGCGGGAGGGCCCACCACGAGCAGTACTTC. The complete variable domain, with remaining parts taken from reference TRBV5-1 and TRBJ2-7, reads KAGVTQTPRYLIKTRGQQVTLSCSPISGHRSVSWYQQTPGQGLQFLFEYFSETQRNKGNFPGRFSGRQFSNSRSEMNVSTLELGDSALYLCASSLVTSGRAHHEQYFGPGTRLTVT.

V is TRBV4-1 and J is TRBJ1-5; 7 bases are a match to TRBD1. The germline CDR1 and CDR2 sequences are MGHRA and YSYEKL. This CDR3 has 16 amino acids. The junction had 8 bases not matched to a gene; V was cut back by 3 bases and J by 3 bases. In DNA form, the CDR3 reads TGCGCCAGCAGCCAGGAAGGGACAGCCTCCAATCAGCCCCAGCATTTT. It specifies CASSQEGTASNQPQHF.

The chain employs TRBV5-6 and TRBJ1-4; D not certain. The CDR3 sequence is 13 residues long. Germline V gene data show CDR1 as SGHDT and CDR2 as YYEEEE. Trimming stripped 2 bases from V and 7 bases from J, with 9 bases between. In DNA form, the CDR3 reads TGTGCCAGCAGCTTCCTCACCAGTGAAAAACTGTTTTTT. Translation: CASSFLTSEKLFF.